This is a list of T cell receptor beta chains from one sample in a study of T-cell memory formation after mild COVID-19. TCRdb itself ran the 5' RACE reads through MiXCR, one entry per CDR3 protein. In the table there are some 180,000 distinct CDR3 sequences, roughly 13% of which are singletons. Sequenced: PBMCs or a T cell subset sorted from them (not recorded which). The receptors stem from a man aged 18-30 years who had mild COVID-19 (a few samples of this study predate the infection). Cell type and time point are not known. Both conserved end residues are part of each CDR3. D genes are given only for firm matches. Part of the rows lack a size; the others show once, few, many or a class for expanded clones.

J | D | V | size | DNA | CDR3
TRBJ2-7 | TRBD1 | TRBV5-1 | . | TGCGCCAGCAGCGGGGACAGGGGGCCCTCCTACGAGCAGTACTTC | CASSGDRGPSYEQYF
TRBJ1-1 | . | TRBV7-2 | many | TGTGCCAGCAGCTTAGTCGGGCGAGACACTGAAGCTTTCTTT | CASSLVGRDTEAFF
TRBJ2-3 | . | TRBV6-5 | . | TGTGCCAGCAGCCCCCGGGCGGTGGCAGATACGCAGTATTTT | CASSPRAVADTQYF
TRBJ2-2 | . | TRBV9 | . | TGTGCCAGCAGCGTAGGGGTGATTAGCACCGGGGAGCTGTTTTTT | CASSVGVISTGELFF
TRBJ2-5 | . | TRBV29-1 | few | TGCAGCGTTGAAAGAACCAGCCTCAAGGGTGAGACCCAGTACTTC | CSVERTSLKGETQYF
TRBJ2-3 | . | TRBV5-1 | few | TGCGCCAGCAGCTTGGACGTTCGGGGAAGCACAGATACGCAGTATTTT | CASSLDVRGSTDTQYF
TRBJ2-7 | . | TRBV5-5 | . | TGTGCCAGCAGCCAAACCGGGACGGTCTACGAGCAGTACTTC | CASSQTGTVYEQYF
TRBJ2-3 | . | TRBV7-2 | once | TGTGCCAGCAGCCCCCGTTTTATGGTGGTCAGTAGGAATACGCAGTATTTT | CASSPRFMVVSRNTQYF
TRBJ2-1 | TRBD1 | TRBV20-1 | . | TGCAGTGCTAGCCGGACAGGGGTCGATGAGCAGTTCTTC | CSASRTGVDEQFF
TRBJ1-5 | . | TRBV4-3 | . | TGCGCCAGCAGCCAACACCGGGTCAGCAATCAGCCCCAGCATTTT | CASSQHRVSNQPQHF
TRBJ2-2 | . | TRBV7-3 | few | TGTGCCAGCAGCGGCCCCGGGGAGCTGTTTTTT | CASSGPGELFF
TRBJ2-2 | . | TRBV7-2 | . | TGTGCCAGCAGCTTAGTATCCGGGCTAAGCGCGAACACCGGGGAGCTGTTTTTT | CASSLVSGLSANTGELFF
TRBJ1-2 | . | TRBV12-3/TRBV12-4 | . | TGTGCCAGCACCGCGGTTGGGCCAGCTAACTATGGCTACACCTTC | CASTAVGPANYGYTF
TRBJ1-6 | . | TRBV4-1 | . | TGCGCCAGCAGCCAAGTTGACGGTAATTCACCCCTCCACTTT | CASSQVDGNSPLHF
TRBJ2-7 | TRBD1 | TRBV5-1 | many | TGCGCCAGCAGCCTGCCAACGACCGGGACAGGGGCCTACGAGCAGTACTTC | CASSLPTTGTGAYEQYF
TRBJ1-2 | TRBD1 | TRBV7-2 | few | TGTGCCAGCAGCGCACGACAGGGGTTGGGCTACACCTTC | CASSARQGLGYTF
TRBJ1-2 | . | TRBV12-3/TRBV12-4 | few | TGTGCCAGCAGTTTCGGGGCAGGGGATTTCTATGGCTACACCTTC | CASSFGAGDFYGYTF
TRBJ2-1 | . | TRBV9 | . | TGTGCCAGCAGCGTAGCTTTCGGCGCCTCCTACAATGAGCAGTTCTTC | CASSVAFGASYNEQFF
TRBJ1-6 | . | TRBV6-5 | . | TGTGCCAGCAGTTACGGGGGGTGGTCTAATTCACCCCTCCACTTT | CASSYGGWSNSPLHF
TRBJ2-3 | . | TRBV12-3/TRBV12-4 | many | TGTGCCAGCAGTTTAAACTTTGACAGCACAGATACGCAGTATTTT | CASSLNFDSTDTQYF
TRBJ2-5 | TRBD2 | TRBV7-9 | . | TGTGCCAGCAGCTTATCTAGCGGGCGCCAAGAGACCCAGTACTTC | CASSLSSGRQETQYF
TRBJ2-2 | . | TRBV5-1 | few | TGCGCCAGCAGCTTGGCCAAACCGGGGCCTGTCGGGGAGCTGTTTTTT | CASSLAKPGPVGELFF
TRBJ2-3 | TRBD1 | TRBV27 | few | TGTGCCAGCAGTTGGGACAGGGTCACAGATACGCAGTATTTT | CASSWDRVTDTQYF
TRBJ2-3 | . | TRBV5-1 | few | TGCGCCAGCAGCTTGGAGGGCAGACCCACAGATACGCAGTATTTT | CASSLEGRPTDTQYF
TRBJ2-3 | TRBD2 | TRBV12-3/TRBV12-4 | . | TGTGCCGGGAGTAGCGGGGCCACAGATACGCAGTATTTT | CAGSSGATDTQYF
TRBJ1-3 | TRBD1 | TRBV20-1 | . | TGCAGTGCTAGAACAGGGGTCGGTCAGGACACCATATATTTT | CSARTGVGQDTIYF
TRBJ2-3 | . | TRBV5-5 | . | TGTGCCAGCAGCTTGGCTACTTCTAGCACAGATACGCAGTATTTT | CASSLATSSTDTQYF
TRBJ2-1 | . | TRBV6-2/TRBV6-3 | . | TGTGCCAGCAGTTACTATAGGCTAAGCTCCTACAATGAGCAGTTCTTC | CASSYYRLSSYNEQFF
TRBJ1-1 | . | TRBV20-1 | once | TGCAGTGCTAGAGATCTAAGGAGAAACACTGAAGCTTTCTTT | CSARDLRRNTEAFF
TRBJ2-1 | TRBD1 | TRBV7-2 | many | TGTGCCAGCAGCCGGGACAGGGGGCCCAATGAGCAGTTCTTC | CASSRDRGPNEQFF
TRBJ2-3 | . | TRBV7-9 | few | TGTGCCAGCAGCTCCCGTAGAGGGGGGGGCGCAGATACGCAGTATTTT | CASSSRRGGGADTQYF
TRBJ1-4 | TRBD1 | TRBV5-1 | . | TGCGCCAGCAGCCAGGACAGGGGGGATGGAAAACTGTTTTTT | CASSQDRGDGKLFF
TRBJ1-1 | . | TRBV11-2 | many | TGTGCCAGCAGCAAACAGGGCGCTGAAGCTTTCTTT | CASSKQGAEAFF
TRBJ1-2 | TRBD1 | TRBV18 | . | TGTGCCAGTAGTTCTGACAGGGTTTATGGCTACACCTTC | CASSSDRVYGYTF
TRBJ2-1 | TRBD2 | TRBV7-6 | few | TGTGCCTCCCGGGAGAGCGGGGGGTACAATGAGCAGTTCTTC | CASRESGGYNEQFF
TRBJ2-1 | . | TRBV4-3 | few | TGCGCCAGCAGCCAATTAACTGGGGCTAGCGCGTACGATGAGCAGTTCTTC | CASSQLTGASAYDEQFF
TRBJ1-3 | . | TRBV18 | few | TGTGCCAGCTCACCTCAGGAGAGCTCTGGAAACACCATATATTTT | CASSPQESSGNTIYF
TRBJ1-6 | . | TRBV6-1 | . | TGTGCCAGCAGTGTAAGGGGGGGGGCTGGTGGTTCACCCCTCCACTTT | CASSVRGGAGGSPLHF
TRBJ2-2 | . | TRBV5-1 | few | TGCGCCAGCAGCTTCCGAAGGGGGTCCAGAACGAACACCGGGGAGCTGTTTTTT | CASSFRRGSRTNTGELFF
TRBJ2-2 | . | TRBV5-1 | . | TGCGCCAGCAGCCGCTTTACGAACACCGGGGAGCTGTTTTTT | CASSRFTNTGELFF
TRBJ1-4 | . | TRBV5-1 | . | TGCGCCAGCAGAGCGACAGTAACTAATGAAAAACTGTTTTTT | CASRATVTNEKLFF
TRBJ1-1 | . | TRBV20-1 | few | TGCAGTGCTACGGGGGCAGTGAACACTGAAGCTTTCTTT | CSATGAVNTEAFF
TRBJ2-2 | TRBD1 | TRBV7-6 | few | TGTGCCAGCAGCCAAAGAGGGACAGGGGGCATCACCGGGGAGCTGTTTTTT | CASSQRGTGGITGELFF
TRBJ1-2 | . | TRBV7-9 | few | TGTGCCAGCAGCTTAGATACAGGGCTGGGCTATGGCTACACCTTC | CASSLDTGLGYGYTF
TRBJ2-3 | TRBD1 | TRBV7-2 | many | TGTGCCAGCAGCTTAGCACAGGGGCCCACAGATACGCAGTATTTT | CASSLAQGPTDTQYF
TRBJ1-2 | . | TRBV7-9 | . | TGTGCCAGCACCCCCCTGGACAGCTCCTTCCTCTATGGCTACACCTTC | CASTPLDSSFLYGYTF
TRBJ1-5 | TRBD1 | TRBV5-6 | . | TGTGCCAGCAGCCAGGGGGGGAGCGGGCAGCCCCAGCATTTT | CASSQGGSGQPQHF
TRBJ2-3 | TRBD2 | TRBV5-1 | few | TGCGCCAGCAGCCCCGCTAGCGGGGGTTTTGATACGCAGTATTTT | CASSPASGGFDTQYF
TRBJ2-2 | . | TRBV7-2 | few | TGTGCCAGCAGCTTAGTGGGGGGAGTAAACACCGGGGAGCTGTTTTTT | CASSLVGGVNTGELFF
TRBJ2-4 | TRBD1 | TRBV29-1 | . | TGCAGCGTTCGAGCAGGGGGCGCGGTAAACATTCAGTACTTC | CSVRAGGAVNIQYF
TRBJ1-4 | TRBD1 | TRBV11-2 | . | TGTGCCAGCAGCTTAGGGTGGGACAGGGGCCCTAATGAAAAACTGTTTTTT | CASSLGWDRGPNEKLFF